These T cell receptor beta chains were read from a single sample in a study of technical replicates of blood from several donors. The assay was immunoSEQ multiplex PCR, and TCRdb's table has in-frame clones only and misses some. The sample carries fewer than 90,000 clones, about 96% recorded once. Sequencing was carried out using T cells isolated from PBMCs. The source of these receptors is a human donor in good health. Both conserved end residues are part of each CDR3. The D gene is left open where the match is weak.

CDR3 DNA: TGCGCCAGCAGCCTGGGAACAGTCTCTAATGGCTACACCTTC
CDR3 protein: CASSLGTVSNGYTF
V gene: TRBV5-1
J gene: TRBJ1-2
D gene: NA

CDR3 DNA: TGTGCCAGCAGCTCTGGGCCCAACACTGAAGCTTTCTTT
CDR3 protein: CASSSGPNTEAFF
V gene: TRBV7-2
J gene: TRBJ1-1
D gene: NA

CDR3 DNA: TGTGCCAGCTCATCGCCCCGTGGTGCAGGCAGGCGGGACACTGAAGCTTTCTTT
CDR3 protein: CASSSPRGAGRRDTEAFF
V gene: TRBV18
J gene: TRBJ1-1
D gene: NA

CDR3 DNA: TGCAGCGCCCAAGCCGGGACTTTTTTAGCTGATACGCAGTATTTT
CDR3 protein: CSAQAGTFLADTQYF
V gene: TRBV29-1
J gene: TRBJ2-3
D gene: NA

CDR3 DNA: TGTGCCAGCAGTAGGGACAGGGTCCACGAGCAGTACTTC
CDR3 protein: CASSRDRVHEQYF
V gene: TRBV27
J gene: TRBJ2-7
D gene: TRBD1

CDR3 DNA: TGTGCCAGCAGACGTCTAGGCAGCACAGCTTTCTTT
CDR3 protein: CASRRLGSTAFF
V gene: TRBV6-5
J gene: TRBJ1-1
D gene: NA

CDR3 DNA: TGTGCCAGCAGCTTAGGTATCAAGCGGTCTAGCACAGATACGCAGTATTTT
CDR3 protein: CASSLGIKRSSTDTQYF
V gene: TRBV7-6
J gene: TRBJ2-3
D gene: NA

CDR3 DNA: TGTGCCAGCAGTTTAAACATCTACGAGCAGTACTTC
CDR3 protein: CASSLNIYEQYF
V gene: TRBV28
J gene: TRBJ2-7
D gene: NA

CDR3 DNA: TGTGCCAGCAGCTTTGGGGCCACAGTGAACACTGAAGCTTTCTTT
CDR3 protein: CASSFGATVNTEAFF
V gene: TRBV5-4
J gene: TRBJ1-1
D gene: NA

CDR3 DNA: TGTGCCAGCACCTCAGGGGGTTCACCCCTCCACTTT
CDR3 protein: CASTSGGSPLHF
V gene: TRBV7-9
J gene: TRBJ1-6
D gene: TRBD1